The clone carrying this TCR beta chain has ten or more counts. These data come from a study of neurological immune-mediated disorders. Study as a whole: Relapsing-remitting forms accounted for about 90% of the 34 multiple sclerosis patients and secondary progressive forms for 3.

5'RACE employing 10-nucleotide random UMIs yielded the cDNA. Using its own MiXCR run on the 5' RACE reads, TCRdb lists one record per CDR3 protein. The repertoire holds tens of thousands of distinct CDR3 sequences, about 3.3% seen once, with approximately 8.4% in the top ten. Time point noted: longitudinal time-point 1 (baseline). 2 million PBMCs stored at -80 C were the source of the unsorted libraries. The CDR3 covers 13 residues. Germline V lookup: CDR1 SQVTM, CDR2 ANQGSEA. Germline trimming cut 5 bases from V and 4 bases from J; bases unmatched to any gene: 5. The chain has TRBV29-1 and TRBJ1-5, with 7 bases identical to TRBD1. The TCR was taken from a woman aged 55-75 years with multiple sclerosis. The sequencing input was PBMCs. The CDR3 coding sequence is TGCAGCGTTTCGGACAGGCTTAATCAGCCCCAGCATTTT. Its protein product is CSVSDRLNQPQHF.